What follows are 32 T cell receptor beta chains derived from one specimen sequenced in a study of cytomegalovirus exposure and HLA in healthy donors. Amplification used 60 Vbeta primers and 13 Jbeta primers. Some clones are missing from TCRdb's copy, which holds only in-frame ones; the method was immunoSEQ multiplex PCR. The sample records roughly 150,000 clones, around four fifths being singletons. Material: PBMCs. These receptors all come from a young man in good health and CMV-seropositive.

The chain links TRBV15 to TRBJ2-3; 8 bases are a match to TRBD2. J gave up 6 bases and V 3 bases, and 8 bases lay outside the gene matches. The CDR3 consists of 15 residues. CDR1 and CDR2 (germline): LNHNV, YYDKDF (reference sequence). CDR3 sequence (DNA): TGTGCCACCAGCAGCGGGTCGGGGGGGGTGGATACGCAGTATTTT. Protein product: CATSSGSGGVDTQYF.

This clone has a handful of counts. J is TRBJ1-5 and V is TRBV10-3; weak D call: TRBD1 (6 bases). Germline CDR1 reads ENHRY; CDR2 reads SYGVKD. This CDR3 contains 13 residues. V was shortened by 8 bases and J by 3 bases, with 11 bases between the two germline ends. The CDR3 DNA reads TGTGCCATCCAACAGGGAGACAATCAGCCCCAGCATTTT. It translates to CAIQQGDNQPQHF.

This rearrangement joins TRBV4-1 to TRBJ1-3; TRBD1 aligns across 9 bases. The junction had 9 bases not matched to a gene; V was cut back by 5 bases and J by 4 bases. Germline CDR1 MGHRA, CDR2 YSYEKL. The length of the CDR3 is 16 residues. The CDR3 DNA sequence: TGCGCCAGCAGCGGAGGAGGGACAGGGATCGGAAACACCATATATTTT. Amino acids: CASSGGGTGIGNTIYF.

This chain uses TRBV5-1 with TRBJ2-5; 9 nucleotides line up with TRBD2. The ends lost 4 bases at V and 1 base at J; junction bases unmatched: 11. Germline lookup yields CDR1 SGHRS and CDR2 YFSETQ. The CDR3 has 17 residues. Here the CDR3 DNA reads TGCGCCAGCAGCCGCGGGGGGGGCGGAACATCCCAAGAGACCCAGTACTTC. This gives the protein CASSRGGGGTSQETQYF.

J is TRBJ2-3 and V is TRBV6-1; TRBD1 might be the D (6 bases). The CDR3 loop spans 17 amino acids. Per the germline V gene, CDR1 is MNHNS and CDR2 is SASEGT. Trimming stripped 2 bases from V and 4 bases from J, with 19 bases between. In DNA, the CDR3 is TGTGCCAGCAGTGAAAAGCACAGGGTTAGTCTCCCAGATACGCAGTATTTT. Its translation: CASSEKHRVSLPDTQYF.

The chain has TRBV2 and TRBJ2-5; D may be TRBD1 (6 bases). This CDR3 is built from 17 residues. Germline CDR1 reads SNHLY; CDR2 reads FYNNEI. Trimming pared 4 bases from V and 5 bases from J, leaving 23 bases between. CDR3 sequence reads: CASSVSPNRDGMETQYF. In nucleotides, the CDR3 is TGTGCCAGCAGTGTCTCACCCAACAGGGATGGAATGGAGACCCAGTACTTC.

This clone was detected a few times. The chain couples TRBV5-1 to TRBJ2-3, with D perhaps TRBD2 (7 bases). Trimming took off 0 bases at V and 2 bases at J, with 10 bases between the two ends. Germline assignment: CDR1 SGHRS and CDR2 YFSETQ. This CDR3 comprises 15 residues. The CDR3 loop is CASSLEGGSTDTQYF. The CDR3, as DNA: TGCGCCAGCAGCTTGGAGGGGGGGTCCACAGATACGCAGTATTTT.

This chain connects TRBV4-3 to TRBJ2-1; 10 nucleotides align to TRBD1. V shed 0 bases, J shed 3 bases, and the junction held 2 bases outside the gene matches. The CDR3 is 16 residues long. Looked up from germline, CDR1 is LGHNA and CDR2 is YSLEER. The CDR3 protein is CASSQEGQGSYNEQFF. CDR3 bases: TGCGCCAGCAGCCAAGAGGGACAGGGGAGCTACAATGAGCAGTTCTTC.

V and J are TRBV7-2 and TRBJ2-3; 7 nucleotides match TRBD2. Germline V lookup: CDR1 SGHTA, CDR2 FQGNSA. The CDR3 consists of 14 residues. V lost 5 bases and J lost 6; bases outside the gene matches: 8. DNA for the CDR3: TGTGCCAGCAGCCGAGCGGGACCTAAGGATACGCAGTATTTT. It is translated as CASSRAGPKDTQYF. The whole variable domain, remainder taken from reference TRBV7-2 and TRBJ2-3, is GAGVSQSPSNKVTEKGKDVELRCDPISGHTALYWYRQSLGQGLEFLIYFQGNSAPDKSGLPSDRFSAERTGGSVSTLTIQRTQQEDSAVYLCASSRAGPKDTQYFGPGTRLTVL.

The table lists this clone with a few counts. The chain couples TRBV11-3 to TRBJ2-1, with D tentatively TRBD2 (6 bases). CDR1 is SGHNT, CDR2 YENEEA, per germline. V was clipped by 1 base and J by 4 bases, with 11 bases between them. The CDR3 covers 15 residues. The CDR3 loop is CASSLGVGGYNEQFF. The CDR3 DNA reads TGTGCCAGCAGCTTAGGCGTGGGGGGATACAATGAGCAGTTCTTC. Full variable domain (outside the CDR3, taken from reference TRBV11-3 and TRBJ2-1): EAGVVQSPRYKIIEKKQPVAFWCNPISGHNTLYWYLQNLGQGPELLIRYENEEAVDDSQLPKDRFSAERLKGVDSTLKIQPAELGDSAVYLCASSLGVGGYNEQFFGPGTRLTVL.

This chain links TRBV5-4 with TRBJ2-5; the D gene is possibly TRBD2 (7 bases). V shed 7 bases and J shed 1 base, with 17 bases lying between them. The CDR3 is 15 amino acids. From germline, CDR1 is SGHNT and CDR2 YYREEE (reference sequence). CDR3 in DNA: TGTGCCAGCGCTAAGGGGGGGGGCGTCCAAGAGACCCAGTACTTC. Its translation: CASAKGGGVQETQYF.

The rearrangement joins TRBV4-2 to TRBJ1-1, with 11 bases matching TRBD1. V lost 5 bases, J lost 3 bases, and 5 bases stayed unmatched. Germline CDR1 is LGHNA and CDR2 is YNFKEQ. CDR3 length equals 15 residues. The DNA of the CDR3 is TGTGCCAGCAGCGAGGACAGGGGGCAGGACACTGAAGCTTTCTTT. This encodes CASSEDRGQDTEAFF.

The rearrangement uses TRBV6-1 and TRBJ2-5; D is ambiguous. From germline, CDR1 is MNHNS and CDR2 SASEGT. V lost 4 bases and J lost 2, with 5 bases in between. CDR3 size: 12 residues. DNA of the CDR3: TGTGCCAGCAGTGGGCTGCAAGAGACCCAGTACTTC. As protein: CASSGLQETQYF.

This clone has more than one count but fewer than ten. CDR3 residues: CASSPRATSGEETQYF. DNA for the CDR3: TGCGCCAGCAGCCCGAGGGCCACTAGCGGGGAAGAGACCCAGTACTTC. The chain carries TRBV4-3 and TRBJ2-5; 10 bases agree with TRBD2. CDR3 length equals 16 residues. The trim removed 4 bases at V and 3 bases at J, leaving 8 bases unmatched. CDR1 and CDR2 (germline): LGHNA, YSLEER.

The V and J genes are TRBV4-2 and TRBJ2-6, with D uncertain. CDR3 size: 14 residues. The ends were cut back, 0 bases at V and 4 bases at J, with 4 bases in the middle. The germline V gene has CDR1 LGHNA and CDR2 YNFKEQ. The CDR3 region is CASSQDMGANVLTF. The CDR3 DNA is TGTGCCAGCAGCCAAGATATGGGGGCCAACGTCCTGACTTTC.

This clone was counted only a few times. This sequence joins TRBV19 and TRBJ1-1; D remains unclear. The germline V and J ends were trimmed by 4 bases and 7 bases, with 4 bases remaining between them. The CDR3 totals 10 residues. Germline CDR1 is LNHDA and CDR2 is SQIVND (reference sequence). Here the CDR3 reads CASSNNEAFF. The CDR3 region has the DNA TGTGCCAGTAGTAATAATGAAGCTTTCTTT.

Comments on this clone: The CDR3 does not end in the conserved phenylalanine or tryptophan, so this is likely a read error. The J gene is TRBJ1-6, the V gene TRBV18; no clear D gene. Per the germline V gene, CDR1 is KGHSH and CDR2 is LQKENI. V was cut by 6 bases and J by 5 bases, with 8 bases left in between. The CDR3 spans 13 residues. This CDR3 is CASSTGNNSPLHL. As DNA, the CDR3 is TGTGCCAGCTCTACCGGGAATAATTCACCCCTCCACCTT.

This rearrangement joins TRBV7-9 to TRBJ2-3; D is uncertain. Per germline, CDR1 SEHNR and CDR2 FQNEAQ (reference sequence). V dropped 5 bases and J dropped 2 bases, with 5 bases sitting between them. The CDR3 spans 12 residues. CDR3 residues: CASSELTDTQYF. The CDR3 region has the DNA TGTGCCAGCAGCGAGCTCACAGATACGCAGTATTTT.

This chain joins TRBV7-2 and TRBJ1-2; 8 bases align to TRBD1. CDR3 size: 13 residues. With 5 bases clipped from V and 7 bases from J, the junction kept 6 bases outside the gene matches. CDR1 is SGHTA and CDR2 is FQGNSA in the germline V gene. The CDR3 sequence is CASSPTGGGGYTF. CDR3 nucleotides: TGTGCCAGCAGCCCCACAGGGGGGGGTGGCTACACCTTC.

V gene TRBV5-4 combines with J gene TRBJ2-1; 8 bases are shared with TRBD1. CDR1 and CDR2 from the germline V gene are SGHNT and YYREEE (reference sequence). The CDR3 runs to 12 residues. With V trimmed by 9 bases and J by 8 bases, 7 bases remained unmatched. The CDR3 nucleotides read TGTGCCATCGGACAGGGTAATTATGAGCAGTTCTTC. Amino acid sequence: CAIGQGNYEQFF.

The chain is built from TRBV28 and TRBJ2-7; D not certain. Trimming left V 7 bases short and J 1 base short, with 11 bases between. Germline loops: CDR1 MDHEN, CDR2 SYDVKM. The CDR3 has 13 residues. CDR3 in DNA: TGTGCCAGCACCGGGTCAGAATCCTACGAGCAGTACTTC. Encoded protein: CASTGSESYEQYF.

This clone was seen once. The CDR3 protein is CASSDLVVSYPPEAFF. CDR3 nucleotide sequence: TGTGCCAGCAGTGACTTAGTAGTAAGTTATCCTCCTGAAGCTTTCTTT. V gene TRBV6-4 combines with J gene TRBJ1-1; no clear D. The CDR3 spans 16 residues. The germline V gene encodes CDR1 MRHNA and CDR2 SNTAGT. V was pared by 1 base and J by 6 bases, with 18 bases between.

The J gene is TRBJ1-2, the V gene TRBV27; D perhaps matches TRBD1 (5 bases). CDR3 length equals 12 residues. V was clipped by 6 bases and J by 4 bases, with 9 bases between them. Germline V lookup: CDR1 MNHEY, CDR2 SMNVEV (reference sequence). DNA for the CDR3: TGTGCCAGCAGCGGGACTGGCTATGGCTACACCTTC. The encoded protein is CASSGTGYGYTF.

The V and J genes are TRBV6-5 and TRBJ1-1; possible D gene TRBD1, 5 bases. V was shortened by 2 bases and J by 0 bases, with 13 bases between the two germline ends. The CDR3 spans 16 residues. Germline assignment: CDR1 MNHEY and CDR2 SVGAGI. The DNA of the CDR3 is TGTGCCAGCAGTTACCCACCCGGGGGGATGAACACTGAAGCTTTCTTT. Its protein product is CASSYPPGGMNTEAFF.

The rearrangement links TRBV5-1 to TRBJ2-5, with 7 nucleotides matching TRBD2. Germline CDR1 is SGHRS and CDR2 is YFSETQ. The CDR3 totals 14 residues. Trimming took 4 bases from V and 6 from J; bases not matched to a gene: 9. The chain's CDR3 is CASSKREEAKTQYF. As DNA, the CDR3 is TGCGCCAGCAGCAAACGGGAGGAAGCAAAGACCCAGTACTTC.

The V gene is TRBV20-1, the J gene TRBJ2-1; 7 bases are shared with TRBD2. The trim removed 6 bases at V and 10 bases at J, leaving 0 bases unmatched. The CDR3 extends over 9 amino acids. Per the germline V gene, CDR1 is DFQATT and CDR2 is SNEGSKA (reference sequence). The CDR3 DNA is TGCAGTGCGGGGGGGGAGCAGTTCTTC. It translates to CSAGGEQFF.

This sequence joins TRBV5-5 and TRBJ2-7, with 9 bases identical to TRBD1. V dropped 4 bases and J dropped 5; count of bases not matched to a gene: 4. This CDR3 has 13 residues. Germline V gives CDR1 SGHKS, CDR2 YYEKEE (reference sequence). CDR3: CASSADRGDEQYF. The CDR3 region has the DNA TGTGCCAGCAGCGCGGACAGGGGTGACGAGCAGTACTTC.

The chain combines TRBV7-3 with TRBJ2-1, with D possibly being TRBD2 (7 bases). V dropped 5 bases and J dropped 7 bases, with 21 bases sitting between them. Per germline, CDR1 SGHTA and CDR2 FQGTGA. The CDR3 runs to 16 residues. The CDR3 sequence: CASSPQGGGLRNEQFF. The CDR3 nucleotides are TGTGCCAGCAGCCCACAGGGAGGGGGGTTGAGGAATGAGCAGTTCTTC.

This chain joins TRBV7-9 and TRBJ1-4; no clear D. Germline CDR1 reads SEHNR; CDR2 reads FQNEAQ (reference sequence). The CDR3 totals 12 residues. The V end was cut by 6 bases, the J end by 6 bases, with 8 bases between. The CDR3 DNA reads as TGTGCCAGCAGTAAGAGTCATGAAAAACTGTTTTTT. This gives the protein CASSKSHEKLFF. The whole variable domain, filled in from reference TRBV7-9 and TRBJ1-4, reads DTGVSQNPRHKITKRGQNVTFRCDPISEHNRLYWYRQTLGQGPEFLTYFQNEAQLEKSRLLSDRFSAERPKGSFSTLEIQRTEQGDSAMYLCASSKSHEKLFFGSGTQLSVL.

CDR3 region: CASSFSRPGLVGGSQYF. CDR3 sequence (DNA): TGTGCCAGCAGTTTCTCTCGACCTGGACTAGTGGGGGGGAGCCAGTACTTC. This chain joins TRBV27 and TRBJ2-7, with 7 bases that match TRBD2. V gave up 3 bases and J gave up 10 bases; unmatched junction bases: 21. Per germline, CDR1 MNHEY and CDR2 SMNVEV (reference sequence). The CDR3 spans 17 residues.

This chain connects TRBV5-1 to TRBJ2-2; weak D call: TRBD1 (5 bases). The CDR3 runs to 13 residues. The ends were cut back, 0 bases at V and 5 bases at J, with 5 bases in the middle. Germline loops: CDR1 SGHRS, CDR2 YFSETQ. This CDR3 reads CASSLAGTGELFF. The CDR3 DNA reads TGCGCCAGCAGCTTGGCAGGGACCGGGGAGCTGTTTTTT.

The J gene is TRBJ2-1, the V gene TRBV28; 14 bases map to TRBD2. The CDR3 extends over 14 amino acids. The trim removed 7 bases at V and 10 bases at J, leaving 6 bases unmatched. Germline V gives CDR1 MDHEN, CDR2 SYDVKM. CDR3 loop: CASIEGLAGDEQFF. DNA of the CDR3: TGTGCCAGCATTGAGGGACTAGCGGGAGACGAGCAGTTCTTC.